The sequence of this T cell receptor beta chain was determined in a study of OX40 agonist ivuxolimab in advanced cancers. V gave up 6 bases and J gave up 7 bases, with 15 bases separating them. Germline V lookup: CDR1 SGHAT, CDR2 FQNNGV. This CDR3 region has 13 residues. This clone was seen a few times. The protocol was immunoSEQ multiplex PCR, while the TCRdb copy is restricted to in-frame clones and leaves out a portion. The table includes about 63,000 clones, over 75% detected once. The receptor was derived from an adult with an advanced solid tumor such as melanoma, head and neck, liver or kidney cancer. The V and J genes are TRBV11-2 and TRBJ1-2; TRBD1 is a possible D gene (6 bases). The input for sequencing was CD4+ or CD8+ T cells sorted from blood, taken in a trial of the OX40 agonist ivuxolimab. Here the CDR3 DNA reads TGTGCCAGCAGACCCATTGGGGGCTCTGGCTACACCTTC. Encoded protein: CASRPIGGSGYTF.